This T cell receptor (beta chain) was recorded in a study of Tregs in tolerant kidney transplant recipients. Libraries were prepared by immunoSEQ multiplex PCR; TCRdb keeps only in-frame clonotypes and omits some of them. The table has about 64,000 clones, roughly 86% seen once. The V segment lost 4 bases and the J segment 7 bases; nucleotides outside the gene matches: 6. Germline V gene sequence: CDR1 SGDLS, CDR2 YYNGEE. The CDR3 sequence is 14 residues long. Mixed chimerism was transient after nonmyeloablative marrow transplants from related graft donors. The chain uses TRBV9 and TRBJ2-3; TRBD2 aligns across 10 bases. The sample was CD4+ T cells from blood (PBMCs), taken 6 months after the transplant. This receptor was identified in a human patient who received a combined kidney and bone marrow transplant. The graft donor may have given rise to some T cells. CDR3 in DNA: TGTGCCAGCAGCACCGGGACTAGCGCGAATACGCAGTATTTT. This encodes CASSTGTSANTQYF.